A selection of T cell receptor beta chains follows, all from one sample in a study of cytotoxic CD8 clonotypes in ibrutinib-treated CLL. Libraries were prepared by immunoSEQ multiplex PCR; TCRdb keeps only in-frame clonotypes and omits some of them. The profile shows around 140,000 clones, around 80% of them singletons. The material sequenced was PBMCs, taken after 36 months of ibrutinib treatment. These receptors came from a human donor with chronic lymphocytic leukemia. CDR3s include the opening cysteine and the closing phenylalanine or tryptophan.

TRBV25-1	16	CASSLDREESYNEQFF
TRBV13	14	CASSYRTGFNVLTF
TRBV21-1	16	CASSPLSKTGAYEQYF
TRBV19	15	CASSPRQGRNSPLHF
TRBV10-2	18	CASSVFPPVGRSNQPQHF
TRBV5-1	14	CASRTGQGFYEQYF
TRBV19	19	CASSIGTGTSGGLADTQYF
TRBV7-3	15	CASSLEGTGFTEAFF
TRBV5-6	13	CASSFIGVTEAFF
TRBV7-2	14	CASSPGTDFYEQYF
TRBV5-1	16	CASTLRSQSTTGELFF
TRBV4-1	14	CASSQPGRRETQYF
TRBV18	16	CASSPAIMGGHYGYTF
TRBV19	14	CASSPAGEQETQYF
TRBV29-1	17	CSVVVAGGPGSYNEQFF
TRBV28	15	CASRISGGAFHEQFF
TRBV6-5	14	CASSPGLFDQPQHF
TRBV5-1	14	CASSFQGADSPLHF
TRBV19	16	CASSPGTGSGTGELFF
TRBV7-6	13	CASREGIDYGYTF
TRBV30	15	CAWSVLGGYFSPLHF
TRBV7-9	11	CASSPYTEAFF
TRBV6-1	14	CASSESFTTPEAFF
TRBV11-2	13	CASSLEPGVSKFF
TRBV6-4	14	CASSPAATNEKLFF